This T cell receptor beta chain derives from a study of T-cell memory formation after mild COVID-19. Study background: There were largely donor-specific TCR clusters. Findings and caveats of the study: Later expanders leaned CD4+, whereas day 15 to 85 contracting clones were balanced CD4/CD8.

The CDR3 runs to 14 residues. Per the germline V gene, CDR1 is SQVTM and CDR2 is ANQGSEA. The V end lost 5 bases, the J end lost 8 bases, and 21 bases lay between the germline ends. TCRdb ran MiXCR on the 5' RACE reads and lists one entry per CDR3 protein. Of roughly 510,000 distinct CDR3 sequences listed, roughly 17% are singletons. This clonotype was recorded only once. Its specificity is unknown. Sequenced: PBMCs or a T cell subset sorted from them (not recorded which). The chain recombines TRBV29-1 with TRBJ1-2; D may be TRBD1 (6 bases). The TCR was taken from an adult woman who had mild COVID-19 (a few samples of this study predate the infection). Cell type and time point are not known. CDR3 sequence: CSVTWGAVRGGYTF. In DNA form, the CDR3 reads TGCAGCGTTACATGGGGGGCAGTTCGTGGGGGCTACACCTTC.